Below are 13 T cell receptor beta chains sequenced from a single sample in a study of blood T cell repertoires in COVID-19. TCRdb's table, derived via immunoSEQ multiplex PCR, lists solely in-frame clones and lacks some. Of approximately 100,000 clones detected, approximately 84% appear once; the ten largest clones hold approximately 2.1%. The sample consisted of peripheral blood. The origin of the receptors is a human donor in a cohort sampled during active COVID-19.

J is TRBJ1-4 and V is TRBV27, with no clear D. Trimming left V 4 bases short and J 8 bases short, with 14 bases between. The CDR3 spans 14 residues. Germline CDR1 and CDR2: MNHEY and SMNVEV (reference sequence). The CDR3 here is CASSSGEGREKLFF. The CDR3 DNA sequence: TGTGCCAGCAGTTCCGGGGAGGGAAGAGAAAAACTGTTTTTT.

The chain links TRBV15 to TRBJ1-2, with D unresolved. Trimming removed 0 bases at V and 6 bases at J, with 11 bases between. The CDR3 contains 14 residues. Germline V gene sequence: CDR1 LNHNV, CDR2 YYDKDF (reference sequence). CDR3 bases: TGTGCCACCAGCAGAGAGACCGGGATAAATGGCTACACCTTC. Translation gives CATSRETGINGYTF.

This sequence joins TRBV7-8 and TRBJ1-3; D gene unclear. In germline, CDR1 is SGHVS, CDR2 FQNEAQ. V was clipped by 2 bases and J by 0 bases, with 8 bases between them. This CDR3 has 15 amino acids. The DNA of the CDR3 is TGTGCCAGCAGCTTAATGGCTAGCTCTGGAAACACCATATATTTT. Translation: CASSLMASSGNTIYF.

V gene TRBV11-2 combines with J gene TRBJ2-1, with TRBD2 matching 8 bases. This CDR3 has 13 residues. Germline-derived CDR1 and CDR2 are SGHAT and FQNNGV. V gave up 5 bases and J gave up 10 bases; unmatched junction bases: 7. The CDR3: CASSPGGGLEQFF. As DNA, the CDR3 is TGTGCCAGCAGCCCCGGGGGGGGGCTCGAGCAGTTCTTC.

V usage is TRBV10-2 and J usage is TRBJ1-2; the match to TRBD1 covers 10 bases. The CDR3 runs 15 residues. Germline V gene lookup returns CDR1 WSHSY and CDR2 SAAADI. J gave up 4 bases and V 8 bases, and 10 bases lay outside the gene matches. The CDR3 DNA reads as TGCGCCAGCCGCACGGACAGGGGGGCGTCCTATGGCTACACCTTC. It codes for CASRTDRGASYGYTF.

The chain joins TRBV12-3 or TRBV12-4 to TRBJ1-4; possible D gene TRBD1, 5 bases. V was clipped by 0 bases and J by 14 bases, with 13 bases between them. This CDR3 contains 13 residues. The chain's CDR3 is CASSLAPAGPLFF. CDR3 nucleotides: TGTGCCAGCAGTTTAGCGCCCGCAGGGCCCCTGTTTTTT.

The rearrangement links TRBV28 to TRBJ1-2; D is unclear. Germline CDR1 is MDHEN and CDR2 is SYDVKM. Trimming took 3 bases from V and 5 from J, leaving 7 bases between them. The CDR3 is 12 amino acids. The CDR3 is CASSLAEYGYTF. The CDR3 coding sequence is TGTGCCAGCAGTTTGGCGGAGTATGGCTACACCTTC.

The chain has TRBV29-1 and TRBJ2-1; perhaps TRBD1 as D (5 bases). The germline CDR1 and CDR2 sequences are SQVTM and ANQGSEA. The V end was cut by 2 bases, the J end by 2 bases, with 7 bases between. The CDR3 contains 13 residues. In DNA, the CDR3 is TGCAGCGTTGAACAGGGAACCTACAATGAGCAGTTCTTC. This sequence encodes CSVEQGTYNEQFF.

The rearrangement joins TRBV7-3 to TRBJ2-5; TRBD2 matches at 9 bases. V was pared by 2 bases and J by 1 base, with 11 bases of the junction left unmatched. Germline-derived CDR1 and CDR2 are SGHTA and FQGTGA. The CDR3 spans 18 residues. The CDR3 nucleotides are TGTGCCAGCAGCTTACTGGGGTGGCGGGAGGGACCCCAAGAGACCCAGTACTTC. Protein: CASSLLGWREGPQETQYF.

The V call is TRBV10-3, the J call TRBJ1-1, with 8 bases fitting TRBD1. V lost 10 bases, J lost 2 bases, and 6 bases stayed unmatched. CDR1 is ENHRY, CDR2 SYGVKD, per germline. The CDR3 sequence is 13 residues long. The CDR3 sequence is CASSTGANTEAFF. CDR3 bases: TGTGCCAGCTCGACAGGGGCAAACACTGAAGCTTTCTTT.

The J gene is TRBJ2-1, the V gene TRBV27, with 8 nucleotides matching TRBD2. The CDR3 covers 17 residues. The J segment lost 3 bases and the V segment lost 5 bases, leaving 12 bases of the junction unmatched. From germline, CDR1 is MNHEY and CDR2 SMNVEV (reference sequence). Written as DNA, the CDR3 is TGTGCCAGCAGTCCCCTTCCTATAGCGGGGTTCTACAATGAGCAGTTCTTC. It specifies CASSPLPIAGFYNEQFF.

This chain joins TRBV6-2 or TRBV6-3 and TRBJ2-3; 9 nucleotides match TRBD1. V dropped 4 bases and J dropped 5; count of bases not matched to a gene: 4. From germline, CDR1 is MNHEY and CDR2 SVGEGT. This CDR3 spans 14 amino acids. DNA for the CDR3: TGTGCCAGCAGTTGGACAGGGGCACTAGATACGCAGTATTTT. Translation: CASSWTGALDTQYF.

The gene calls are TRBV27 and TRBJ2-2; D is possibly TRBD2 (5 bases). CDR1 is MNHEY, CDR2 SMNVEV, per germline (reference sequence). This CDR3 has 14 residues. V was clipped by 5 bases and J by 2 bases, with 9 bases between them. The CDR3 is CASSPGINTGELFF. DNA for the CDR3: TGTGCCAGCAGTCCCGGGATAAACACCGGGGAGCTGTTTTTT.